This TCR beta chain stems from a study of T cells in Graves' hyperthyroidism and ophthalmopathy. Overall study context: Peripheral blood was acquired at first diagnosis, ahead of any therapy whatsoever. Study findings and constraints: Ophthalmopathy and stable hyperthyroidism were told apart by a 13 V-J model. Blood also showed most of the thyroid clonotypes that were expanded above 0.001.

RNA transcripts gave rise to amplified TCR beta CDR3 regions. TCR CDR3 regions were first amplified by RT-PCR with HTBI primers. TCRdb processed the multiplex PCR reads anew with MiXCR; each CDR3 protein has one entry. Here the sample spans some 560,000 distinct CDR3 sequences, around 16% being singletons. The V end lost 2 bases, the J end lost 3 bases, and 11 bases lay between the germline ends. CDR1 MNHEY and CDR2 SVGEGT come from the germline V gene. This CDR3 is built from 14 residues. Hyperthyroidism was newly diagnosed in patients aged 18 to 65 (duration under 2 months). Turning to this clonotype: Its cognate antigen is unknown.

The clonotype was recovered from a woman in her twenties or thirties with Graves' hyperthyroidism. Sequencing input: blood. V is TRBV6-2 or TRBV6-3 and J is TRBJ2-7; D might be TRBD1 (6 bases). CDR3 protein: CASSYTFRGYEQYF. As DNA, the CDR3 is TGTGCCAGCAGTTACACCTTCAGGGGCTACGAGCAGTACTTC.